This TCR beta chain appears in the sequencing data of a study of T cell responses to AZD1222 COVID-19 vaccine. Libraries were prepared by immunoSEQ multiplex PCR; TCRdb keeps only in-frame clonotypes and omits some of them. The repertoire has about 150,000 clones, roughly 87% of them found once; the top ten carry around 6.3%. Study findings and constraints: Targets within unmutated variant regions were reportedly found for nearly half of spike-specific TCRs.

CDR3 length: 17 amino acids. Germline V gene data show CDR1 as DFQATT and CDR2 as SNEGSKA (reference sequence). The V end was cut by 3 bases, the J end by 2 bases, with 20 bases between. For this clone: The antigen is unknown.

The TCR sequence derives from an adult who received the AZD1222 COVID-19 vaccine. The V gene is TRBV20-1, the J gene TRBJ1-5; no definite D call. The sample was peripheral blood, taken 28 days after the second AZD1222 dose. CDR3 protein: CSASKAGSVRGNQPQHF. CDR3 nucleotide sequence: TGCAGTGCTAGTAAGGCAGGTTCGGTCCGGGGCAATCAGCCCCAGCATTTT.